Listed below are T cell receptor beta chains from one sample, sequenced in a study of blood T cells in healthy people across ages. TCRdb re-called the 5' RACE reads through MiXCR, storing one row per CDR3 protein. In the table there are some 1,000,000 distinct CDR3 sequences, under 30% of which are singletons. The same specimen was also included in a second study, on T cells of mothers and their children.

What was sequenced was blood. These TCRs come from a girl aged 2 to 9 in good health. CDR3s include the opening cysteine and the closing phenylalanine or tryptophan. The D gene is left open where the match is weak. A row's size may be missing; if present it is once, few, many or a size class.

d_call: .; j_call: TRBJ2-5; v_call: TRBV29-1; clone_size: .; cdr3_aa: CSVLLGETQYF; cdr3_nt: TGCAGCGTGCTCTTGGGAGAGACCCAGTACTTC
d_call: .; j_call: TRBJ1-4; v_call: TRBV7-8; clone_size: many; cdr3_aa: CASSLGTANEKLFF; cdr3_nt: TGTGCCAGCAGCTTAGGGACAGCTAATGAAAAACTGTTTTTT
d_call: .; j_call: TRBJ2-5; v_call: TRBV20-1; clone_size: .; cdr3_aa: CSARVRALETQYF; cdr3_nt: TGCAGTGCTAGAGTGAGGGCCCTAGAGACCCAGTACTTC
d_call: .; j_call: TRBJ1-1; v_call: TRBV7-9; clone_size: few; cdr3_aa: CASILGGRTEAFF; cdr3_nt: TGTGCCAGCATCCTGGGAGGTAGAACTGAAGCTTTCTTT
d_call: .; j_call: TRBJ2-7; v_call: TRBV12-5; clone_size: few; cdr3_aa: CASALGSSGYEQYF; cdr3_nt: TGTGCTAGTGCCTTGGGGAGTTCGGGCTACGAGCAGTACTTC
d_call: .; j_call: TRBJ2-1; v_call: TRBV9; clone_size: few; cdr3_aa: CASSVVGADNEQFF; cdr3_nt: TGTGCCAGCAGCGTAGTGGGCGCAGACAATGAGCAGTTCTTC
d_call: TRBD2; j_call: TRBJ2-7; v_call: TRBV28; clone_size: .; cdr3_aa: CASSRTSGRGYYEQYF; cdr3_nt: TGTGCCAGCAGTCGTACTAGCGGGAGGGGATACTACGAGCAGTACTTC
d_call: .; j_call: TRBJ2-7; v_call: TRBV2; clone_size: .; cdr3_aa: CASRSGQDYEQYF; cdr3_nt: TGTGCCAGCAGGTCAGGACAAGACTACGAGCAGTACTTC
d_call: TRBD1; j_call: TRBJ2-5; v_call: TRBV20-1; clone_size: few; cdr3_aa: CSAHRDREETQYF; cdr3_nt: TGCAGTGCTCACCGGGACAGGGAAGAGACCCAGTACTTC
d_call: .; j_call: TRBJ2-5; v_call: TRBV11-1; clone_size: .; cdr3_aa: CASSFLKGIVETQYF; cdr3_nt: TGTGCCAGCAGCTTTTTGAAGGGAATTGTCGAGACCCAGTACTTC
d_call: TRBD2; j_call: TRBJ2-1; v_call: TRBV20-1; clone_size: .; cdr3_aa: CSGSSGAANEQFF; cdr3_nt: TGCAGCGGCTCCAGCGGGGCCGCCAATGAGCAGTTCTTC
d_call: TRBD2; j_call: TRBJ2-1; v_call: TRBV6-2/TRBV6-3; clone_size: few; cdr3_aa: CASSYSILAGGLWNEQFF; cdr3_nt: TGTGCCAGCAGTTACTCGATCCTAGCGGGGGGCTTATGGAATGAGCAGTTCTTC
d_call: TRBD1; j_call: TRBJ2-3; v_call: TRBV12-3/TRBV12-4; clone_size: .; cdr3_aa: CASTGTGSPDTQYF; cdr3_nt: TGTGCCAGCACTGGGACAGGGAGTCCAGATACGCAGTATTTT
d_call: .; j_call: TRBJ2-5; v_call: TRBV29-1; clone_size: .; cdr3_aa: CSVDDRIPVETQYF; cdr3_nt: TGCAGCGTTGATGACAGGATCCCGGTGGAGACCCAGTACTTC
d_call: .; j_call: TRBJ2-5; v_call: TRBV11-2; clone_size: .; cdr3_aa: CASSLGLSSETQYF; cdr3_nt: TGTGCCAGCAGCCTTGGACTAAGTAGTGAGACCCAGTACTTC
d_call: TRBD1; j_call: TRBJ2-5; v_call: TRBV6-5; clone_size: .; cdr3_aa: CASSSTGVGGYVETQYF; cdr3_nt: TGTGCCAGCAGTTCTACAGGGGTCGGCGGTTATGTGGAGACCCAGTACTTC
d_call: TRBD1; j_call: TRBJ2-3; v_call: TRBV12-3/TRBV12-4; clone_size: .; cdr3_aa: CASSFSDRGDTQYF; cdr3_nt: TGTGCCAGCAGTTTTTCGGACAGGGGGGATACGCAGTATTTT
d_call: .; j_call: TRBJ1-5; v_call: TRBV7-9; clone_size: .; cdr3_aa: CASSSVPDQPQHF; cdr3_nt: TGTGCCAGCAGCTCCGTCCCAGACCAGCCCCAGCATTTT
d_call: TRBD1; j_call: TRBJ2-1; v_call: TRBV29-1; clone_size: few; cdr3_aa: CSVLTGGHEQFF; cdr3_nt: TGCAGCGTCCTTACAGGGGGGCATGAGCAGTTCTTC
d_call: .; j_call: TRBJ1-1; v_call: TRBV6-4; clone_size: .; cdr3_aa: CASSQWAPRFLSCTEAFF; cdr3_nt: TGTGCCAGCAGTCAGTGGGCGCCGCGATTCCTCTCGTGCACTGAAGCTTTCTTT
d_call: TRBD1; j_call: TRBJ2-7; v_call: TRBV25-1; clone_size: .; cdr3_aa: CASSEFLRTGADKNEQYF; cdr3_nt: TGTGCCAGCAGTGAATTTCTCAGGACAGGGGCCGACAAGAACGAGCAGTACTTC
d_call: .; j_call: TRBJ2-2; v_call: TRBV29-1; clone_size: few; cdr3_aa: CSVLSGDTGELFF; cdr3_nt: TGCAGCGTTCTCTCAGGAGACACCGGGGAGCTGTTTTTT
d_call: .; j_call: TRBJ2-5; v_call: TRBV20-1; clone_size: .; cdr3_aa: CSAREGNPKETQYF; cdr3_nt: TGCAGTGCTAGAGAGGGGAACCCCAAAGAGACCCAGTACTTC
d_call: TRBD2; j_call: TRBJ2-1; v_call: TRBV9; clone_size: .; cdr3_aa: CASSELAAAYNEQFF; cdr3_nt: TGTGCCAGCAGCGAACTAGCGGCCGCCTACAATGAGCAGTTCTTC
d_call: .; j_call: TRBJ2-3; v_call: TRBV20-1; clone_size: .; cdr3_aa: CSASPRSGSRTDTQYF; cdr3_nt: TGCAGTGCTAGTCCTAGGAGCGGGTCTCGCACAGATACGCAGTATTTT
d_call: .; j_call: TRBJ2-7; v_call: TRBV2; clone_size: once; cdr3_aa: CASNPENYEQYF; cdr3_nt: TGTGCCAGCAACCCCGAGAACTACGAGCAGTACTTC
d_call: .; j_call: TRBJ2-7; v_call: TRBV27; clone_size: few; cdr3_aa: CASSHLPGLDNPYEQYF; cdr3_nt: TGTGCCAGCAGTCATCTACCGGGACTCGATAACCCCTACGAGCAGTACTTC
d_call: TRBD1; j_call: TRBJ2-5; v_call: TRBV20-1; clone_size: few; cdr3_aa: CSATSPGTGQETQYF; cdr3_nt: TGCAGTGCTACCTCTCCCGGGACAGGGCAAGAGACCCAGTACTTC
d_call: .; j_call: TRBJ2-4; v_call: TRBV2; clone_size: .; cdr3_aa: CASGIPGANIQYF; cdr3_nt: TGTGCCAGCGGGATACCGGGGGCCAACATTCAGTACTTC
d_call: .; j_call: TRBJ2-1; v_call: TRBV7-2; clone_size: few; cdr3_aa: CASSLPEGEQFF; cdr3_nt: TGTGCCAGCAGCTTACCGGAAGGGGAGCAGTTCTTC
d_call: .; j_call: TRBJ2-3; v_call: TRBV7-6; clone_size: once; cdr3_aa: CASSLEIVGTDTQYF; cdr3_nt: TGTGCCAGCAGCTTAGAGATAGTAGGGACAGATACGCAGTATTTT
d_call: TRBD2; j_call: TRBJ2-1; v_call: TRBV20-1; clone_size: few; cdr3_aa: CSARRLAGAANEQFF; cdr3_nt: TGCAGTGCTAGAAGACTAGCGGGAGCCGCGAATGAGCAGTTCTTC
d_call: .; j_call: TRBJ2-5; v_call: TRBV5-1; clone_size: few; cdr3_aa: CASSPGAADQETQYF; cdr3_nt: TGCGCCAGCAGCCCTGGGGCCGCAGACCAAGAGACCCAGTACTTC
d_call: TRBD2; j_call: TRBJ2-1; v_call: TRBV6-1; clone_size: .; cdr3_aa: CASSAGPLAGVYNEQSF; cdr3_nt: TGTGCCAGCAGCGCCGGCCCGCTAGCGGGGGTATACAATGAGCAGTCCTTC
d_call: .; j_call: TRBJ1-1; v_call: TRBV6-1; clone_size: few; cdr3_aa: CASSRTGSDEAFF; cdr3_nt: TGTGCCAGCAGTCGTACCGGGAGCGATGAAGCTTTCTTT
d_call: .; j_call: TRBJ2-7; v_call: TRBV2; clone_size: many; cdr3_aa: CASRDGARYEQYF; cdr3_nt: TGTGCCAGCAGGGACGGGGCGCGCTACGAGCAGTACTTC
d_call: .; j_call: TRBJ1-4; v_call: TRBV20-1; clone_size: .; cdr3_aa: CSARGAGNEKLFF; cdr3_nt: TGCAGTGCTAGAGGGGCGGGGAACGAAAAACTGTTTTTT
d_call: .; j_call: TRBJ2-5; v_call: TRBV20-1; clone_size: .; cdr3_aa: CSATTDQMAQYF; cdr3_nt: TGCAGTGCTACCACGGACCAGATGGCCCAGTACTTC
d_call: .; j_call: TRBJ2-3; v_call: TRBV20-1; clone_size: few; cdr3_aa: CSARAVDTQYF; cdr3_nt: TGCAGTGCTAGGGCTGTAGATACGCAGTATTTT
d_call: .; j_call: TRBJ2-5; v_call: TRBV20-1; clone_size: few; cdr3_aa: CSARGFWGAEHGETQYF; cdr3_nt: TGCAGTGCTAGAGGCTTCTGGGGAGCGGAACATGGAGAGACCCAGTACTTC
d_call: .; j_call: TRBJ2-5; v_call: TRBV28; clone_size: few; cdr3_aa: CASSPGGQGPWETQYF; cdr3_nt: TGTGCCAGCAGCCCTGGTGGGCAGGGGCCGTGGGAGACCCAGTACTTC
d_call: .; j_call: TRBJ2-7; v_call: TRBV7-2; clone_size: .; cdr3_aa: CASSPRIGGLPDEQYF; cdr3_nt: TGTGCCAGCAGCCCTCGAATAGGGGGTCTCCCAGACGAGCAGTACTTC
d_call: TRBD1; j_call: TRBJ2-5; v_call: TRBV27; clone_size: few; cdr3_aa: CASPNDDRVWETQYF; cdr3_nt: TGTGCCAGCCCTAACGACGACAGGGTCTGGGAGACCCAGTACTTC
d_call: .; j_call: TRBJ2-1; v_call: TRBV28; clone_size: .; cdr3_aa: CASSSTTGMGTYNEQFF; cdr3_nt: TGTGCCAGCAGTTCCACTACGGGGATGGGAACGTACAATGAGCAGTTCTTC
d_call: .; j_call: TRBJ2-5; v_call: TRBV6-6; clone_size: few; cdr3_aa: CAALNRGETQYF; cdr3_nt: TGTGCCGCACTTAATAGGGGAGAGACCCAGTACTTC
d_call: .; j_call: TRBJ2-1; v_call: TRBV3-1; clone_size: few; cdr3_aa: CASTHGGIGYQQFF; cdr3_nt: TGTGCCAGCACCCATGGGGGGATCGGTTATCAGCAGTTCTTC
d_call: .; j_call: TRBJ2-5; v_call: TRBV14; clone_size: .; cdr3_aa: CASSQVWQETQYF; cdr3_nt: TGTGCCAGCAGCCAAGTTTGGCAAGAGACCCAGTACTTC
d_call: .; j_call: TRBJ2-7; v_call: TRBV27; clone_size: .; cdr3_aa: CASSRRGPFYEQYF; cdr3_nt: TGTGCCAGCAGTCGACGGGGACCCTTCTACGAGCAGTACTTC
d_call: TRBD1; j_call: TRBJ2-7; v_call: TRBV11-2; clone_size: .; cdr3_aa: CASSPGRDRGLYEQYF; cdr3_nt: TGTGCCAGCAGCCCTGGGCGAGACAGGGGGCTCTACGAGCAGTACTTC
d_call: TRBD1; j_call: TRBJ2-3; v_call: TRBV6-5; clone_size: .; cdr3_aa: CASSFPLFGQVIEDTQYF; cdr3_nt: TGTGCCAGCAGTTTTCCCCTCTTTGGACAGGTTATTGAAGATACGCAGTATTTT
d_call: .; j_call: TRBJ1-2; v_call: TRBV29-1; clone_size: .; cdr3_aa: CSVVTSYGYTF; cdr3_nt: TGCAGCGTTGTGACTTCTTATGGCTACACCTTC
d_call: .; j_call: TRBJ2-1; v_call: TRBV7-9; clone_size: few; cdr3_aa: CASSLAGTGRYNEQFF; cdr3_nt: TGTGCCAGCAGCTTAGCCGGGACTGGAAGGTACAATGAGCAGTTCTTC
d_call: TRBD2; j_call: TRBJ2-5; v_call: TRBV7-8; clone_size: .; cdr3_aa: CASRISGGAETQYF; cdr3_nt: TGTGCCAGCAGAATTAGCGGGGGGGCGGAGACCCAGTACTTC
d_call: TRBD2; j_call: TRBJ2-7; v_call: TRBV28; clone_size: few; cdr3_aa: CASRGLAGVIRPYEQYF; cdr3_nt: TGTGCCAGCAGGGGACTAGCGGGAGTCATTAGGCCCTACGAGCAGTACTTC
d_call: .; j_call: TRBJ2-7; v_call: TRBV27; clone_size: many; cdr3_aa: CASSYGTVSYEQYF; cdr3_nt: TGTGCCAGCAGTTACGGGACGGTCTCCTACGAGCAGTACTTC
d_call: TRBD1; j_call: TRBJ1-1; v_call: TRBV12-3/TRBV12-4; clone_size: .; cdr3_aa: CASALQGSRTEAFF; cdr3_nt: TGTGCCAGCGCCCTACAGGGGTCCCGGACTGAAGCTTTCTTT
d_call: TRBD2; j_call: TRBJ2-5; v_call: TRBV28; clone_size: .; cdr3_aa: CAGRWSGVETQYF; cdr3_nt: TGTGCCGGCAGATGGAGCGGGGTGGAGACCCAGTACTTC
d_call: .; j_call: TRBJ2-1; v_call: TRBV24-1; clone_size: .; cdr3_aa: CATEVGETQFF; cdr3_nt: TGTGCCACCGAGGTAGGGGAGACCCAGTTCTTC